These 21 T cell receptor beta chains share one sample of origin, sequenced in a study of response to subunit inactivated influenza vaccine. Using its own MiXCR run on the RT-PCR reads, TCRdb lists one record per CDR3 protein. The table lists hundreds of thousands of distinct CDR3 sequences, around 20% of them singletons, with 10% in the top ten. The sample here was PBMCs from blood, taken 21 months after vaccination. The origin of the receptors is a man between 45 and 75 years old who received an inactivated influenza vaccine.

This chain connects TRBV4-2 to TRBJ2-3; 10 bases are shared with TRBD2. The J segment lost 3 bases and the V segment lost 3 bases, leaving 6 bases of the junction unmatched. Germline CDR1 reads LGHNA; CDR2 reads YNFKEQ. The length of the CDR3 is 16 residues. The CDR3, as DNA: TGTGCCAGCAGCCATCCTAGCGGGGGTATGACAGATACGCAGTATTTT. It specifies CASSHPSGGMTDTQYF.

The chain links TRBV7-8 to TRBJ2-7; D uncertain. The CDR3 spans 12 residues. The ends were cut back, 1 base at V and 12 bases at J, with 13 bases in the middle. Germline loops: CDR1 SGHVS, CDR2 FQNEAQ. The CDR3 DNA is TGTGCCAGCAGCTTAGAAATAACTACCCGGTACTTC. This codes for CASSLEITTRYF.

This clonotype was counted many times. This chain joins TRBV5-1 and TRBJ1-2, with D hard to call. Deletions cut 0 bases from V and 3 bases from J, with 9 bases between. Germline V gene lookup returns CDR1 SGHRS and CDR2 YFSETQ. The CDR3 has 14 amino acids. CDR3 nucleotide sequence: TGCGCCAGCAGCTTGGGGGCGAGCTACTATGGCTACACCTTC. It translates to CASSLGASYYGYTF.

V and J are TRBV20-1 and TRBJ2-7, with D uncertain. Germline V lookup: CDR1 DFQATT, CDR2 SNEGSKA (reference sequence). This CDR3 region has 12 residues. V was pared by 1 base and J by 6 bases, with 10 bases between. In nucleotides, the CDR3 is TGCAGTGCTAGAGCAGAGTATAGCGAGCAGTACTTC. This codes for CSARAEYSEQYF.

The V gene is TRBV29-1, the J gene TRBJ2-1; 10 bases are shared with TRBD1. Germline CDR1 and CDR2: SQVTM and ANQGSEA. CDR3 length: 16 amino acids. J lost 7 bases, V lost 7 bases, and 16 bases had no gene match. The CDR3, as DNA: TGCAGCGCGCGAGGGAAAGGGACAGGGGCTACGAATGAGCAGTTCTTC. Translation gives CSARGKGTGATNEQFF.

The rearrangement uses TRBV6-1 and TRBJ2-2; no firm D call. The CDR3 is made up of 14 amino acids. In germline, CDR1 is MNHNS, CDR2 SASEGT. V gave up 7 bases and J gave up 4 bases, with 13 bases separating them. CDR3 in amino acids: CASTGGGSTGELFF. The CDR3 nucleotides are TGTGCCAGCACCGGCGGCGGATCCACCGGGGAGCTGTTTTTT.

The chain is built from TRBV11-3 and TRBJ2-5, with 9 bases identical to TRBD2. Germline V gene sequence: CDR1 SGHNT, CDR2 YENEEA. V dropped 1 base and J dropped 2; count of bases not matched to a gene: 5. This CDR3 is 16 amino acids long. CDR3 sequence reads: CASSLGGLAGQETQYF. The DNA for the CDR3 is TGTGCCAGCAGCTTAGGTGGGCTAGCGGGGCAAGAGACCCAGTACTTC.

This clonotype was found a few times. The chain employs TRBV5-1 and TRBJ2-2; D possibly matches TRBD1 or TRBD2 (5 bases each). The CDR3 loop spans 15 amino acids. Trimming removed 0 bases at V and 4 bases at J, with 10 bases between. Germline CDR1 reads SGHRS; CDR2 reads YFSETQ. CDR3: CASSLEFGTTGELFF. CDR3 DNA sequence: TGCGCCAGCAGCTTGGAGTTTGGGACCACCGGGGAGCTGTTTTTT.

In this sample, this clonotype turned up a few times. The chain couples TRBV11-2 to TRBJ1-2, with a tentative D call TRBD1 (6 bases). This CDR3 has 13 amino acids. V lost 5 bases, J lost 8 bases, and 15 bases lay in between. Germline lookup yields CDR1 SGHAT and CDR2 FQNNGV. The CDR3 here is CASSKMYRAGYTF. In nucleotides, the CDR3 is TGTGCCAGCAGCAAAATGTACAGGGCCGGCTACACCTTC.

This rearrangement joins TRBV12-3 or TRBV12-4 to TRBJ2-3, with 7 bases identical to TRBD2. J lost 0 bases, V lost 6 bases, and 3 bases had no gene match. This CDR3 is 14 amino acids long. Written as DNA, the CDR3 is TGTGCCAGCAGAATTAGCGGGAGCACAGATACGCAGTATTTT. Translating gives CASRISGSTDTQYF.

This chain uses TRBV20-1 with TRBJ1-1; tentatively, D is TRBD1 (6 bases). The CDR3 is 14 residues long. Trimming stripped 4 bases from V and 5 bases from J, with 17 bases between. Germline CDR1 DFQATT, CDR2 SNEGSKA (reference sequence). CDR3 DNA: TGCAGTGCTATTTCGCTAACAGGGTGGACTGAAGCTTTCTTT. It yields the protein CSAISLTGWTEAFF.

The genes are TRBV29-1 and TRBJ1-1; D is uncertain. CDR1 is SQVTM and CDR2 is ANQGSEA in the germline V gene. The CDR3 has 13 amino acids. V was trimmed by 5 bases and J by 1 base, leaving 11 bases between them. The CDR3 bases are TGCAGCGTTATAACCCTTGGGAACACTGAAGCTTTCTTT. This gives the protein CSVITLGNTEAFF.

The V gene is TRBV7-2, the J gene TRBJ1-6; 7 nucleotides match TRBD1. Germline CDR1 and CDR2: SGHTA and FQGNSA. V shed 3 bases and J 6 bases; nucleotides not matched to a gene: 5. The CDR3 consists of 15 residues. Written as DNA, the CDR3 is TGTGCCAGCAGCTTTGAGGGGACAGCTAATTCACCCCTCCACTTT. It codes for CASSFEGTANSPLHF.

The table lists this clonotype with a few counts. V gene TRBV6-1 combines with J gene TRBJ2-2; no clear D. Germline V CDR1 and CDR2: MNHNS, SASEGT. The CDR3 extends over 16 amino acids. V was cut by 1 base and J by 1 base, with 10 bases left in between. The CDR3 DNA sequence: TGTGCCAGCAGTGAAGTGTTTGTCAGGAACACCGGGGAGCTGTTTTTT. The encoded protein is CASSEVFVRNTGELFF.

The chain employs TRBV28 and TRBJ1-1, with D possibly being TRBD1 (6 bases). V dropped 6 bases and J dropped 8 bases, with 19 bases sitting between them. Per germline, CDR1 MDHEN and CDR2 SYDVKM. The CDR3 runs to 14 residues. For the CDR3, the DNA is TGTGCCAGCAGCAAACCGGGACAAATACTAGAAGCTTTCTTT. Translating gives CASSKPGQILEAFF.

The chain joins TRBV12-3 or TRBV12-4 to TRBJ1-4; 9 bases agree with TRBD1. This CDR3 has 15 amino acids. The ends lost 5 bases at V and 8 bases at J; junction bases unmatched: 9. The CDR3 is CASSPRTGVREKLFF. CDR3 nucleotide sequence: TGTGCCAGCAGTCCGCGGACAGGGGTACGCGAAAAACTGTTTTTT.

The chain carries TRBV11-2 and TRBJ1-3, with a tentative D call TRBD1 (5 bases). From germline, CDR1 is SGHAT and CDR2 FQNNGV. Trimming shortened V by 4 bases and J by 0 bases, and 16 bases separated the two germline ends. The CDR3 contains 17 residues. This CDR3 reads CASSSRQSLLSGNTIYF. The CDR3 nucleotides read TGTGCCAGCAGCTCCCGACAGTCTTTACTCTCTGGAAACACCATATATTTT. Looking up the rest from reference TRBV11-2 and TRBJ1-3 gives the full variable domain: EAGVAQSPRYKIIEKRQSVAFWCNPISGHATLYWYQQILGQGPKLLIQFQNNGVVDDSQLPKDRFSAERLKGVDSTLKIQPAKLEDSAVYLCASSSRQSLLSGNTIYFGEGSWLTVV.

This clonotype was seen at least ten times. V is TRBV12-3 or TRBV12-4 and J is TRBJ2-1, with TRBD2 as a possible D gene (5 bases). V lost 3 bases and J 10 bases, leaving 19 bases between the germline ends. The CDR3 is 15 amino acids. The CDR3 loop is CASSFRGGTRGEQFF. The CDR3 nucleotides read TGTGCCAGCAGTTTTAGAGGTGGCACACGGGGAGAGCAGTTCTTC.

This clonotype was picked up a small number of times. This rearrangement joins TRBV11-3 to TRBJ2-1; TRBD1 or TRBD2 may be the D gene (5 bases each). CDR3 size: 15 residues. Germline CDR1 reads SGHNT; CDR2 reads YENEEA. The V end was cut by 3 bases, the J end by 3 bases, with 12 bases between. CDR3 sequence: CASSLGQRSYNEQFF. In DNA, the CDR3 is TGTGCCAGCAGCTTGGGGCAGCGGAGCTACAATGAGCAGTTCTTC.

The chain joins TRBV10-3 to TRBJ1-1; a possible D gene is TRBD1 (5 bases). The CDR3 length is 16 residues. Per germline, CDR1 ENHRY and CDR2 SYGVKD. The ends were cut back, 4 bases at V and 3 bases at J, with 18 bases in the middle. CDR3 sequence reads: CAISAGDGAGDTEAFF. As DNA, the CDR3 is TGTGCCATCAGTGCGGGCGACGGGGCTGGGGACACTGAAGCTTTCTTT.

Concerning this clonotype itself: The junction does not match germline at one end; this may be a read error. V usage is TRBV29-1 and J usage is TRBJ2-5, with D perhaps matching TRBD2 (6 bases). The germline V gene encodes CDR1 SQVTM and CDR2 ANQGSEA. The CDR3 consists of 15 residues. CDR3 DNA: TGCAGCTTTGAGGTCACCCGGGGGAAGGGAGAGACCCAGTACTTC. Translating gives CSFEVTRGKGETQYF.